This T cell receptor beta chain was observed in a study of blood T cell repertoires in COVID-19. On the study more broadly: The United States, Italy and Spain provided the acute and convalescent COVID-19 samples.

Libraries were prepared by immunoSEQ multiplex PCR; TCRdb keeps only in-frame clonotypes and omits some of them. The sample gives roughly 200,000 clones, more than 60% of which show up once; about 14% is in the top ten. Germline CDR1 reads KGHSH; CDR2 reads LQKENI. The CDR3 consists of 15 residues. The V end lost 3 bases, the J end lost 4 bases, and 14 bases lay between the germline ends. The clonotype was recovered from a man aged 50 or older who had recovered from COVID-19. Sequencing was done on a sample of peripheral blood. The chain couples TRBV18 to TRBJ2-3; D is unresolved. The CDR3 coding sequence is TGTGCCAGCTCACCCACCTCCCAGGTGGCAGATACGCAGTATTTT. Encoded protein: CASSPTSQVADTQYF. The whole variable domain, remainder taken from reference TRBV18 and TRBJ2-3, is NAGVMQNPRHLVRRRGQEARLRCSPMKGHSHVYWYRQLPEEGLKFMVYLQKENIIDESGMPKERFSAEFPKEGPSILRIQQVVRGDSAAYFCASSPTSQVADTQYFGPGTRLTVL.